The 32 T cell receptor beta chains listed next were all sequenced from one sample in a study of CD8 T cells in ankylosing spondylitis. One entry per CDR3 protein, called by TCRdb with MiXCR from the 5' RACE reads. Of 150,000 to 200,000 distinct CDR3 sequences listed, 10% to 15% are singletons. The sequencing input was blood, either unsorted or a sorted T cell fraction (not recorded which). The receptors come from a female donor with ankylosing spondylitis or in good health (not recorded which).

This clonotype was seen more than once but under ten times. V gene TRBV5-1 combines with J gene TRBJ2-3; D gene ambiguous. The CDR3 loop spans 15 amino acids. The germline V gene encodes CDR1 SGHRS and CDR2 YFSETQ. Deletions cut 0 bases from V and 6 bases from J, with 14 bases between. The CDR3, as DNA: TGCGCCAGCAGCTTGGACATGGTCGGGTTGGATACGCAGTATTTT. This encodes CASSLDMVGLDTQYF.

Only a few counts were recorded for this clonotype. The V call is TRBV24-1, the J call TRBJ2-1, with no clear D. The CDR3 is 12 residues long. The V end was cut by 10 bases, the J end by 1 base, with 7 bases between. Per the germline V gene, CDR1 is KGHDR and CDR2 is SFDVKD. The CDR3 DNA is TGTGCCACAGCCGGGTCCTACAATGAGCAGTTCTTC. It translates to CATAGSYNEQFF.

This clonotype has a handful of counts. The rearrangement links TRBV6-5 to TRBJ2-5, with TRBD2 matching 8 bases. The CDR3 covers 15 residues. V trimming: 4 bases; J trimming: 7 bases; junction bases outside the gene matches: 11. Germline CDR1 reads MNHEY; CDR2 reads SVGAGI. This CDR3 reads CASSSLAGPRGTQYF. The CDR3 nucleotides read TGTGCCAGCAGTTCGCTAGCGGGTCCCCGGGGGACCCAGTACTTC.

V is TRBV20-1 and J is TRBJ1-5; the D gene is possibly TRBD1 (5 bases). The CDR3 runs 13 residues. CDR1 and CDR2 (germline): DFQATT, SNEGSKA (reference sequence). The V and J ends lost 6 bases and 6 bases respectively, with 15 bases between them. The CDR3 is CSAQLGVGQPQHF. DNA of the CDR3: TGCAGTGCCCAGCTAGGGGTCGGTCAGCCCCAGCATTTT.

There are a few counts of this clonotype. The rearrangement joins TRBV6-2 or TRBV6-3 to TRBJ2-5; tentatively, D is TRBD2 (6 bases). V was clipped by 6 bases and J by 1 base, with 27 bases between them. In germline, CDR1 is MNHEY, CDR2 SVGEGT. The CDR3 has 19 residues. CDR3 protein: CASSLRHPTSLKIQETQYF. DNA of the CDR3: TGTGCCAGCAGCCTACGACATCCCACTAGCCTCAAGATCCAAGAGACCCAGTACTTC.

This clonotype has just a few counts. The genes are TRBV5-1 and TRBJ2-7; D possibly corresponds to TRBD2 (5 bases). V gave up 0 bases and J gave up 7 bases, with 20 bases separating them. Germline loops: CDR1 SGHRS, CDR2 YFSETQ. The CDR3 contains 16 residues. The CDR3 DNA sequence: TGCGCCAGCAGCTTGGGAGGGAACACGGTAATGAAGGAGCAGTACTTC. Translation gives CASSLGGNTVMKEQYF.

This clonotype has just a few counts. The genes are TRBV7-9 and TRBJ1-1; 10 positions agree with TRBD1. Germline CDR1 SEHNR, CDR2 FQNEAQ (reference sequence). V dropped 1 base and J dropped 3; count of bases not matched to a gene: 2. This CDR3 spans 15 amino acids. The CDR3: CASSLGGTGDTEAFF. The DNA for the CDR3 is TGTGCCAGCAGCTTAGGAGGGACAGGGGACACTGAAGCTTTCTTT.

In its sample, this clonotype was seen many times. This chain links TRBV4-2 with TRBJ1-2; D ambiguous. This CDR3 has 14 amino acids. The germline V gene encodes CDR1 LGHNA and CDR2 YNFKEQ. The V end was cut by 1 base, the J end by 3 bases, with 9 bases between. CDR3 DNA sequence: TGTGCCAGCAGCCAAGGAGGGAATGACTATGGCTACACCTTC. Protein product: CASSQGGNDYGYTF.

In this sample, this clonotype turned up many times. The CDR3 bases are TGTGCCAGCAGCTTAGTTAGCGGGAGTGCCGAGCAGTACTTC. It codes for CASSLVSGSAEQYF. This sequence joins TRBV5-5 and TRBJ2-7; TRBD2 matches 9 bases. The germline V gene encodes CDR1 SGHKS and CDR2 YYEKEE (reference sequence). The CDR3 consists of 14 residues. Trimming cost V 2 bases and J 6 bases; bases outside gene matches: 6. The variable domain in full, completed from reference TRBV5-5 and TRBJ2-7, reads DAGVTQSPTHLIKTRGQQVTLRCSPISGHKSVSWYQQVLGQGPQFIFQYYEKEERGRGNFPDRFSARQFPNYSSELNVNALLLGDSALYLCASSLVSGSAEQYFGPGTRLTVT.

The gene calls are TRBV30 and TRBJ1-5; the D is unclear. The CDR3 is 12 residues long. The ends were cut back, 3 bases at V and 0 bases at J, with 3 bases in the middle. The germline gives CDR1 GTSNPN, CDR2 SVGIG (reference sequence). The CDR3 region is CAWRISNQPQHF. The CDR3 DNA follows: TGTGCCTGGAGGATTAGCAATCAGCCCCAGCATTTT.

The J gene is TRBJ1-3, the V gene TRBV18, with 8 positions matching TRBD1. CDR3 length equals 14 residues. Germline V gene data show CDR1 as KGHSH and CDR2 as LQKENI. J was trimmed by 3 bases and V by 3 bases; bases with no gene match: 1. This chain's CDR3 is CASSPRGLGNTIYF. The CDR3 bases are TGTGCCAGCTCACCCAGGGGGCTTGGAAACACCATATATTTT.

This clonotype was detected ten times or more. J is TRBJ2-1 and V is TRBV7-2, with 9 nucleotides matching TRBD1. The CDR3 extends over 15 amino acids. CDR1 and CDR2 from the germline V gene are SGHTA and FQGNSA. With V trimmed by 5 bases and J by 7 bases, 9 bases remained unmatched. This chain's CDR3 is CASSLGTGPTNEQFF. The CDR3, as DNA: TGTGCCAGCAGCCTCGGGACAGGGCCTACAAATGAGCAGTTCTTC.

This clonotype was counted at least ten times. The chain recombines TRBV20-1 with TRBJ1-1, with 9 bases that match TRBD1. CDR3 length equals 15 residues. V dropped 3 bases and J dropped 6; count of bases not matched to a gene: 11. The germline CDR1 and CDR2 sequences are DFQATT and SNEGSKA (reference sequence). The CDR3 region is CSARTHRGRLAEAFF. CDR3 nucleotide sequence: TGCAGTGCTAGGACTCACAGGGGGCGTTTAGCTGAAGCTTTCTTT.

This clonotype has more than one count but fewer than ten. The chain uses TRBV4-3 and TRBJ2-7, with D unclear. The CDR3 loop spans 14 amino acids. Germline CDR1 is LGHNA and CDR2 is YSLEER. Trimming cost V 0 bases and J 0 bases, with 6 bases left between them. CDR3 protein: CASSQEVSSYEQYF. The CDR3 coding sequence is TGCGCCAGCAGCCAAGAGGTCTCCTCCTACGAGCAGTACTTC.

This clonotype has a count of ten or more. The chain employs TRBV29-1 and TRBJ2-3, with 10 bases lining up with TRBD1. CDR3 size: 13 residues. The trim removed 8 bases at V and 4 bases at J, leaving 6 bases unmatched. CDR1 and CDR2 (germline): SQVTM, ANQGSEA. The CDR3 DNA follows: TGCAGCACTGGACAGGGGGGCGCAGATACGCAGTATTTT. This codes for CSTGQGGADTQYF.

The table lists this clonotype with many counts. The chain has TRBV5-4 and TRBJ2-1, with 7 bases identical to TRBD1. Unmatched junction bases numbered 10, after V lost 4 bases and J lost 3 bases. Germline V gene data show CDR1 as SGHNT and CDR2 as YYREEE (reference sequence). The CDR3 is made up of 16 amino acids. The CDR3 region is CASSRSWGQSYNEQFF. The CDR3, as DNA: TGTGCCAGCAGCCGATCATGGGGACAGAGCTACAATGAGCAGTTCTTC.

This clonotype occurred a few times. V is TRBV29-1 and J is TRBJ2-7; the match to TRBD2 covers 10 bases. The germline gives CDR1 SQVTM, CDR2 ANQGSEA. The CDR3 runs to 16 residues. Losses at the gene ends were 4 bases for V and 2 bases for J; bases not matched to a gene: 11. The CDR3 DNA follows: TGCAGCGTTGTTTGGCTAGCGGGAGTCGGGGCCTACGAGCAGTACTTC. Translation gives CSVVWLAGVGAYEQYF.

This clonotype has only a few counts. The rearrangement joins TRBV4-3 to TRBJ2-2; D perhaps matches TRBD1 (6 bases). This CDR3 has 15 amino acids. The germline V and J ends were trimmed by 0 bases and 6 bases, with 11 bases remaining between them. Germline values: CDR1 LGHNA, CDR2 YSLEER. The CDR3 is CASSQETQGAGELFF. DNA of the CDR3: TGCGCCAGCAGCCAAGAAACACAGGGAGCCGGGGAGCTGTTTTTT.

This clonotype was counted ten times or more. V usage is TRBV14 and J usage is TRBJ1-1; unclear D gene. The V end lost 0 bases, the J end lost 3 bases, and 23 bases lay between the germline ends. Per germline, CDR1 SGHDN and CDR2 FVKESK. This CDR3 region has 19 residues. CDR3 region: CASSQDWRAWAPWDTEAFF. CDR3 nucleotide sequence: TGTGCCAGCAGCCAAGATTGGAGGGCATGGGCCCCTTGGGACACTGAAGCTTTCTTT. Full variable domain (remainder filled in from reference TRBV14 and TRBJ1-1): EAGVTQFPSHSVIEKGQTVTLRCDPISGHDNLYWYRRVMGKEIKFLLHFVKESKQDESGMPNNRFLAERTGGTYSTLKVQPAELEDSGVYFCASSQDWRAWAPWDTEAFFGQGTRLTVV.

This clonotype occurred many times. V and J are TRBV28 and TRBJ2-7, with TRBD1 as a possible D gene (5 bases). CDR1 is MDHEN and CDR2 is SYDVKM in the germline V gene. V dropped 8 bases and J dropped 3 bases, with 26 bases sitting between them. The CDR3 has 17 amino acids. The CDR3 here is CASSYPLRQGSNYEQYF. The CDR3 nucleotides read TGTGCCAGCTCCTACCCCCTGCGGCAGGGAAGTAACTACGAGCAGTACTTC.

This sequence joins TRBV12-3 or TRBV12-4 and TRBJ2-1; D remains unclear. The CDR3 is 14 residues long. The V end was cut by 2 bases, the J end by 3 bases, with 8 bases between. The CDR3 reads CASSLTNDYNEQFF. CDR3 DNA sequence: TGTGCCAGCAGTTTAACTAACGACTACAATGAGCAGTTCTTC.

This clonotype was found a few times. This rearrangement joins TRBV5-5 to TRBJ1-4; TRBD1 is a possible D gene (6 bases). Germline V lookup: CDR1 SGHKS, CDR2 YYEKEE (reference sequence). CDR3 size: 14 residues. V was clipped by 0 bases and J by 4 bases, with 7 bases between them. The CDR3 sequence is CASSLGRGNEKLFF. In DNA form, the CDR3 reads TGTGCCAGCAGCTTGGGCAGGGGTAATGAAAAACTGTTTTTT. Complete variable domain (other parts from reference TRBV5-5 and TRBJ1-4): DAGVTQSPTHLIKTRGQQVTLRCSPISGHKSVSWYQQVLGQGPQFIFQYYEKEERGRGNFPDRFSARQFPNYSSELNVNALLLGDSALYLCASSLGRGNEKLFFGSGTQLSVL.

Remarks on this clonotype: It may be a read error: a sequence one base away is much more abundant. The V call is TRBV6-5, the J call TRBJ1-1; 9 bases are shared with TRBD1. The V segment lost 2 bases and the J segment 6 bases; nucleotides outside the gene matches: 4. Germline-derived CDR1 and CDR2 are MNHEY and SVGAGI. CDR3 length: 14 amino acids. The CDR3 nucleotides read TGTGCCAGCAGTTACAGGACAGGGGACGCTGAAGCTTTCTTT. Amino acid sequence: CASSYRTGDAEAFF.

Many counts were recorded for this clonotype. The V and J genes are TRBV12-3 or TRBV12-4 and TRBJ1-5, with D hard to call. The CDR3 length is 12 residues. V was pared by 6 bases and J by 6 bases, with 9 bases between. The CDR3, as DNA: TGTGCCAGCAGCCCTTGGGGTCAGCCCCAGCATTTT. Protein sequence: CASSPWGQPQHF.

The rearrangement uses TRBV7-2 and TRBJ2-3, with D hard to call. CDR3 size: 14 residues. CDR1 and CDR2 (germline): SGHTA, FQGNSA. Between the trimmed V and J ends, which lost 3 bases and 1 base, there was a span of 8 bases. Here the CDR3 reads CASSLFQRTDTQYF. The CDR3 DNA is TGTGCCAGCAGCTTGTTCCAGCGCACAGATACGCAGTATTTT.

This clonotype was seen repeatedly, ten times or more. The V and J genes are TRBV12-3 or TRBV12-4 and TRBJ1-1; D unclear. V was pared by 5 bases and J by 5 bases, with 15 bases between. The CDR3 length is 14 residues. CDR3 DNA: TGTGCCAGCAGTGACTCCGGCCTGGGGACTGAAGCTTTCTTT. Protein: CASSDSGLGTEAFF.

This clonotype has just a few counts. The V call is TRBV28, the J call TRBJ2-5, with 9 bases aligning to TRBD2. The CDR3 consists of 16 residues. Germline loops: CDR1 MDHEN, CDR2 SYDVKM. The junction had 13 bases not matched to a gene; V was cut back by 6 bases and J by 5 bases. The CDR3 sequence: CASSLVGSGGWETQYF. The CDR3 DNA follows: TGTGCCAGCAGCCTCGTGGGTAGCGGGGGTTGGGAGACCCAGTACTTC.

In its sample, this clonotype was seen many times. V gene TRBV20-1 combines with J gene TRBJ1-2; D not certain. Per the germline V gene, CDR1 is DFQATT and CDR2 is SNEGSKA (reference sequence). CDR3 length equals 14 residues. The V end was cut by 0 bases, the J end by 4 bases, with 12 bases between. The CDR3 protein is CSARDTGSGYGYTF. The CDR3 DNA sequence: TGCAGTGCTAGAGATACGGGTTCTGGCTATGGCTACACCTTC.

This clonotype has a count of ten or more. The chain is built from TRBV20-1 and TRBJ1-4; D may be TRBD1 (5 bases). V lost 0 bases and J 11 bases, leaving 16 bases between the germline ends. CDR3 length: 14 residues. The germline V gene encodes CDR1 DFQATT and CDR2 SNEGSKA (reference sequence). The DNA of the CDR3 is TGCAGTGCTAGAGAGGGCAGGGCAGTGGATAAACTGTTTTTT. It is translated as CSAREGRAVDKLFF.

The J gene is TRBJ2-2, the V gene TRBV6-1; the D gene is possibly TRBD1 (5 bases). This CDR3 has 16 residues. Germline V gene lookup returns CDR1 MNHNS and CDR2 SASEGT. V dropped 6 bases and J dropped 7 bases, with 21 bases sitting between them. The CDR3 region has the DNA TGTGCCAGCAGCCGAAATGGGGCTTTGAGTGGCGGGGAGCTGTTTTTT. As protein: CASSRNGALSGGELFF.

This clonotype was observed a handful of times. This sequence joins TRBV4-3 and TRBJ1-1, with 8 bases matching TRBD1. The V gene's germline CDR1 is LGHNA and CDR2 YSLEER. V was pared by 5 bases and J by 6 bases, with 8 bases of the junction left unmatched. The length of the CDR3 is 14 residues. The CDR3 loop reads CASSFSGQVPEAFF. For the CDR3, the DNA is TGCGCCAGCAGCTTTTCGGGACAGGTCCCTGAAGCTTTCTTT.

This clonotype appeared many times. The rearrangement joins TRBV3-1 to TRBJ2-7; D is unclear. Trimming shortened V by 0 bases and J by 0 bases, and 15 bases separated the two germline ends. Germline CDR1 LGHDT, CDR2 YNNKEL (reference sequence). The CDR3 has 17 residues. In DNA, the CDR3 is TGTGCCAGCAGCCAAGATCAAGGATGGGGTAGCTCCTACGAGCAGTACTTC. Its protein is CASSQDQGWGSSYEQYF.